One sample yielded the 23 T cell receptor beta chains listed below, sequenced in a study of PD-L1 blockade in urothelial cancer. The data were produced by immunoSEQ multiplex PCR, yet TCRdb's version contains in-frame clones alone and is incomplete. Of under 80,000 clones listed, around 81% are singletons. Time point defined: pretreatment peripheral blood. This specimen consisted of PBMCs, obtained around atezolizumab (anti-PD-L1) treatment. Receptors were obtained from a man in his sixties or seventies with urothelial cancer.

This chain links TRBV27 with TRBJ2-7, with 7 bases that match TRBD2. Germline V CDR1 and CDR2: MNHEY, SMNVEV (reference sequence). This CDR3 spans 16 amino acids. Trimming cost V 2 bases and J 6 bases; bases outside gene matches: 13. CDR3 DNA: TGTGCCAGCAGTTTACAAGGGACTACCCCCCGAGGCGAGCAGTACTTC. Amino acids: CASSLQGTTPRGEQYF.

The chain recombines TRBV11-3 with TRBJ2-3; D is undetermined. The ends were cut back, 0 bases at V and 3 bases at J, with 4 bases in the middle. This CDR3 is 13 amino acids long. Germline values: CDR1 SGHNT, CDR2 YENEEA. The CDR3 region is CASSLDGTDTQYF. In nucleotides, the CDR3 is TGTGCCAGCAGCTTAGACGGGACAGATACGCAGTATTTT.

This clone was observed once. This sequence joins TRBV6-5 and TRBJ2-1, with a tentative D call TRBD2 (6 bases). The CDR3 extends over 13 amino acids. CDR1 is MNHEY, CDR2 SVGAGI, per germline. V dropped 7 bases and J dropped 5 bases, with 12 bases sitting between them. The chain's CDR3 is CASTRGTDNEQFF. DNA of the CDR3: TGTGCCAGCACCCGCGGGACGGACAATGAGCAGTTCTTC.

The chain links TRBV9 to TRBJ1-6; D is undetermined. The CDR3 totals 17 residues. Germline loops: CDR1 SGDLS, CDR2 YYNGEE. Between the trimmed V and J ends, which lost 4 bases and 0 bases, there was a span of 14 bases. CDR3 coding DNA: TGTGCCAGCAGCCCTCTGACGGGGAGCTCCTATAATTCACCCCTCCACTTT. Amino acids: CASSPLTGSSYNSPLHF. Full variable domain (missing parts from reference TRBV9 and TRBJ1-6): DSGVTQTPKHLITATGQRVTLRCSPRSGDLSVYWYQQSLDQGLQFLIQYYNGEERAKGNILERFSAQQFPDLHSELNLSSLELGDSALYFCASSPLTGSSYNSPLHFGNGTRLTVT.

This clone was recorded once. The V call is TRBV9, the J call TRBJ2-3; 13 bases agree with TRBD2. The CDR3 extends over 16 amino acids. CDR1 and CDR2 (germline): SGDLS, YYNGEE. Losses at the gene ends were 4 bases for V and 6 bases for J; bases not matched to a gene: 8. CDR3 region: CASSIRLAGGMDTQYF. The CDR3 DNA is TGTGCCAGCAGCATTAGACTAGCGGGGGGAATGGATACGCAGTATTTT.

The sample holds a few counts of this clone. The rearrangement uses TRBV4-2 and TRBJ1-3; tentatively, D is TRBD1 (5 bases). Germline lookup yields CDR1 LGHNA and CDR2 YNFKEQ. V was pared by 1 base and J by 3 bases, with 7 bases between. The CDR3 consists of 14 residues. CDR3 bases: TGTGCCAGCAGCCAAGGGAGGGGTGGAAACACCATATATTTT. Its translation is CASSQGRGGNTIYF.

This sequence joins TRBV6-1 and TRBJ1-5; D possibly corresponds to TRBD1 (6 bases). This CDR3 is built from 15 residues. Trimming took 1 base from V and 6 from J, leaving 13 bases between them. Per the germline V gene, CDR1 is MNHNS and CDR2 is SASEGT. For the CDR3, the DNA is TGTGCCAGCAGTGAAGTGAGCGGGGGCGGTCAGCCCCAGCATTTT. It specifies CASSEVSGGGQPQHF.

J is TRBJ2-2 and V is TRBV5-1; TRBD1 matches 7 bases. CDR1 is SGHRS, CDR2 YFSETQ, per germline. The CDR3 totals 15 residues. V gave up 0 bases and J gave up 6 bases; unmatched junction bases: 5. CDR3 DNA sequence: TGCGCCAGCAGCTTGGAGGGGGCCGGGGCCGGGGAGCTGTTTTTT. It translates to CASSLEGAGAGELFF.

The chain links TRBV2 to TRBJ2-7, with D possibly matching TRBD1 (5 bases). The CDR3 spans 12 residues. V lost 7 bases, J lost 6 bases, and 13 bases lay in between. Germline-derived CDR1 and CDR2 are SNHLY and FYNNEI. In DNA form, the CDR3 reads TGTGCCAGCAACCAGGGATCCGGCGAGCAGTACTTC. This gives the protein CASNQGSGEQYF.

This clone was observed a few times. Here the CDR3 reads CASKVGSGGNQPQHF. CDR3 DNA sequence: TGTGCCAGCAAGGTGGGGAGTGGGGGCAATCAGCCCCAGCATTTT. The chain uses TRBV2 and TRBJ1-5, with D unclear. The V end was cut by 7 bases, the J end by 2 bases, with 15 bases between. This CDR3 has 15 amino acids. The germline gives CDR1 SNHLY, CDR2 FYNNEI.

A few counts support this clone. The CDR3 region is CASSVGLNSYNEQFF. The CDR3 DNA follows: TGTGCCAGCAGCGTGGGACTAAACTCCTACAATGAGCAGTTCTTC. The chain is built from TRBV5-8 and TRBJ2-1; 7 nucleotides match TRBD2. Germline values: CDR1 SGHTS, CDR2 YDEGEE. V was clipped by 4 bases and J by 0 bases; unmatched bases: 4. CDR3 size: 15 residues.

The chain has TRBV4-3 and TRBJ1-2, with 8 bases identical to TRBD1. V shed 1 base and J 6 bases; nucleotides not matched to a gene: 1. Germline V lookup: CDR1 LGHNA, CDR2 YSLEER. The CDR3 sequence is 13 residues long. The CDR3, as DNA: TGCGCCAGCAGCCAAGGGACAGGGAATGGCTACACCTTC. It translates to CASSQGTGNGYTF.

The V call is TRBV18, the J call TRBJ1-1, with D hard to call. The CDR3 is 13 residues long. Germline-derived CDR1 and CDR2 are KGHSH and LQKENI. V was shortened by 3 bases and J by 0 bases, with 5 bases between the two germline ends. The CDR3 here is CASSPDMNTEAFF. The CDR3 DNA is TGTGCCAGCTCACCTGACATGAACACTGAAGCTTTCTTT.

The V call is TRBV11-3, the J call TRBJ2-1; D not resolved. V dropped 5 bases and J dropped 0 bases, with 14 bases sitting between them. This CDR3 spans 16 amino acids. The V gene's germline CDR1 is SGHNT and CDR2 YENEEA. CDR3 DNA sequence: TGTGCCAGCAGCCCACAGAGTGGTAGCTCCTACAATGAGCAGTTCTTC. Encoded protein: CASSPQSGSSYNEQFF. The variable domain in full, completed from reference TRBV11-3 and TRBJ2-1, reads EAGVVQSPRYKIIEKKQPVAFWCNPISGHNTLYWYLQNLGQGPELLIRYENEEAVDDSQLPKDRFSAERLKGVDSTLKIQPAELGDSAVYLCASSPQSGSSYNEQFFGPGTRLTVL.

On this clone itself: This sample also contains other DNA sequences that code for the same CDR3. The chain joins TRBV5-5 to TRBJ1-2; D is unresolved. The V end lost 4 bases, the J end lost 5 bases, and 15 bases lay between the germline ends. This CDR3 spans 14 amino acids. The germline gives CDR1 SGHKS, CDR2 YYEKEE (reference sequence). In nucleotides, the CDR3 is TGTGCCAGCAGCCCAGACTCCGGAGGGTATGGCTACACCTTC. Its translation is CASSPDSGGYGYTF.

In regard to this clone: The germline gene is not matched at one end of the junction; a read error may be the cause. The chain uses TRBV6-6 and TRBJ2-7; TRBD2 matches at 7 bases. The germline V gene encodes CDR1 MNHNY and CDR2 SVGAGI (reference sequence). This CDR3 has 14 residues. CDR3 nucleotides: TGTGCCAGCAACTCCCCGACTAGCTCCCACGAGCAGTACTTC. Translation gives CASNSPTSSHEQYF.

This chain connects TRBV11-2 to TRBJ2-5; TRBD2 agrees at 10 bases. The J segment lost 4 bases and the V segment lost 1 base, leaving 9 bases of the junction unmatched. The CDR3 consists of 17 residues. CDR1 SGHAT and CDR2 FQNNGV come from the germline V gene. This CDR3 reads CASSLGGRASGRETQYF. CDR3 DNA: TGTGCCAGCAGCTTAGGGGGTAGGGCTAGCGGGAGAGAGACCCAGTACTTC.

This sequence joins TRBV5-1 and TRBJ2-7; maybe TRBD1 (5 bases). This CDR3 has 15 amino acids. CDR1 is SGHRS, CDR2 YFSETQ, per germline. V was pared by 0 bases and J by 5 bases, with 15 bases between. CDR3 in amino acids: CASSLARGFGNEQYF. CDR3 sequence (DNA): TGCGCCAGCAGCTTGGCAAGGGGTTTTGGGAACGAGCAGTACTTC.

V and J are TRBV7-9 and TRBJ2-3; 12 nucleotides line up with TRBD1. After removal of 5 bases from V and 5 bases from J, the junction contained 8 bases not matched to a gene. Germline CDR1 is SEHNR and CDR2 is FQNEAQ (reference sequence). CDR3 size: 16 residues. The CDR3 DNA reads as TGTGCCAGCAGCATCCCCCGGGACAGGGGGCTAGATACGCAGTATTTT. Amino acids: CASSIPRDRGLDTQYF.

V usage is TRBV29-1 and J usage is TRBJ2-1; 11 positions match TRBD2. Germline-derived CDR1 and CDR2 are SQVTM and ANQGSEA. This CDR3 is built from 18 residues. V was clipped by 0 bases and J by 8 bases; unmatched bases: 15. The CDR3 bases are TGCAGCGTTGAAGATAGTGGGCAGTCTAGCGGGGGGCCTGATGAGCAGTTCTTC. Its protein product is CSVEDSGQSSGGPDEQFF.

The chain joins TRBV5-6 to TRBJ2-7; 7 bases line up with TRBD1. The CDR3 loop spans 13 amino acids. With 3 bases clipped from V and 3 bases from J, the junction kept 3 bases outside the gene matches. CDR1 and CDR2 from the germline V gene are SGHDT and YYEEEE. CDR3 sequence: CASSSTGDYEQYF. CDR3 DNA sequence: TGTGCCAGCAGCTCTACAGGGGACTACGAGCAGTACTTC.

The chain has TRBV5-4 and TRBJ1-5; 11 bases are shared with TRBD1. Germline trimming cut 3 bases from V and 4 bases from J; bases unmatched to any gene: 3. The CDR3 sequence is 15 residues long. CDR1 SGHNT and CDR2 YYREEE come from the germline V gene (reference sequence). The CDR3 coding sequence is TGTGCCAGCAGCTCCGGACAGGGGGCTAATCAGCCCCAGCATTTT. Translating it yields CASSSGQGANQPQHF. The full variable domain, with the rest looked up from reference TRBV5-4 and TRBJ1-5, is ETGVTQSPTHLIKTRGQQVTLRCSSQSGHNTVSWYQQALGQGPQFIFQYYREEENGRGNFPPRFSGLQFPNYSSELNVNALELDDSALYLCASSSGQGANQPQHFGDGTRLSIL.

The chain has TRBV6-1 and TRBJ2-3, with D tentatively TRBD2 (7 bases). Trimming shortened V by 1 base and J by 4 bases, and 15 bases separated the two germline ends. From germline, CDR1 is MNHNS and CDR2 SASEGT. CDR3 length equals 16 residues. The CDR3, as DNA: TGTGCCAGCAGTGAAGTCGCGGGGGCGGTGGCAGATACGCAGTATTTT. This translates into CASSEVAGAVADTQYF.